This T cell receptor beta chain was identified during a study of T cell clones after liver transplantation. Points on this clone: As yet, its antigen is unknown.

Per the germline V gene, CDR1 is SGHRS and CDR2 is YFSETQ. The CDR3 is 14 residues long. Losses at the gene ends were 0 bases for V and 6 bases for J; bases not matched to a gene: 6. Profiling relied on immunoSEQ multiplex PCR, and the TCRdb table lists in-frame clones only, not all of them. The sample shows about 74,000 clones, under 90% of them seen only once. General observations from the study: In 5 of 8 subjects, circulating graft-donor-reactive CD4 TCRbeta sequences fell significantly after transplant.

This chain connects TRBV5-1 to TRBJ2-7, with TRBD2 identical over 7 bases. This receptor was obtained from a human donor who received a liver transplant. The input for sequencing was CD4+ T cells from blood, taken before liver transplant. The CDR3 loop reads CASSLVGGLSEQYF. As DNA, the CDR3 is TGCGCCAGCAGCTTGGTCGGGGGGTTAAGCGAGCAGTACTTC.